This T cell receptor beta chain appears in the sequencing data of a study of blood T cells in healthy people across ages. A second roughly 7 to 11 cycle PCR used barcoded and J-beta primers. TCRdb recomputed calls from the 5' RACE reads with MiXCR, one row per CDR3 protein. The table includes 1,300,000 or so distinct CDR3 sequences, around 59% detected once. The V gene's germline CDR1 is MNHEY and CDR2 SMNVEV (reference sequence). The CDR3 extends over 14 amino acids. Trimming stripped 5 bases from V and 6 bases from J, with 16 bases between. Note on this clonotype: Its antigen is as yet unknown.

Overall study findings and caveats: Among long-lived donors, naive CD4+ cells were more numerous and diversity higher than in aged donors.

What was sequenced was blood. The source of this sequence is a young man in good health. This chain joins TRBV27 and TRBJ1-2, with D maybe TRBD1 (5 bases). In DNA, the CDR3 is TGTGCCAGCAGTGTAAGGCAGGGTTATAATGGCTACACCTTC. Translation gives CASSVRQGYNGYTF.